A selection of T cell receptor beta chains follows, all from one sample in a study of T cells in Graves' hyperthyroidism and ophthalmopathy. TCRdb reprocessed the multiplex PCR reads with MiXCR, giving one entry per CDR3 protein. Of around 300,000 distinct CDR3 sequences listed, around a fifth are singletons. What was sequenced was blood. These receptors all come from a man aged 50-59 years with Graves' ophthalmopathy. The CDR3 runs from the conserved cysteine through the conserved F or W. D genes are given only for firm matches. Part of the rows lack a size; the others show once, few, many or a class for expanded clones.

>TRBD1|NA|TRBJ1-5|TRBV19
TGTGCCAGTAGTGTTGACAGGGGTTACAATCAGCCCCAGCATTTT
CASSVDRGYNQPQHF
>NA|many|TRBJ2-5|TRBV6-1
TGTGCCAGCTCTTCAAGGACAAAACAAGAGACCCAGTACTTC
CASSSRTKQETQYF
>NA|NA|TRBJ1-5|TRBV7-3
TGTGCCAGCAGCTTAACGGGGACAAGTAATCAGCCCCAGCATTTT
CASSLTGTSNQPQHF
>TRBD1|many|TRBJ1-5|TRBV7-8
TGTGCCAGCAGCCCGACAGGGGGTAGTCAGCCCCAGCATTTT
CASSPTGGSQPQHF
>TRBD1|many|TRBJ1-1|TRBV7-8
TGTGCCAGCACCTTGGGTACAGGGGTCGCGATGAACACTGAAGCTTTCTTT
CASTLGTGVAMNTEAFF
>TRBD2|few|TRBJ2-7|TRBV20-1
TGCAGTGCCCCAGTGGCGGGAGTGGTCTACGAGCAGTACTTC
CSAPVAGVVYEQYF
>NA|many|TRBJ1-6|TRBV2
TGTGCCAGCAGTGAGGTAGCCAAATCGGCACCCCTCCACTTT
CASSEVAKSAPLHF
>TRBD2|many|TRBJ2-2|TRBV6-6
TGTGCCAGCAGTTACAAAGTGCGAGCGGGAGTTGAGGGGGAGCTGTTTTTT
CASSYKVRAGVEGELFF
>TRBD1|NA|TRBJ1-4|TRBV2
TGTGCCAGCAGTTCCCTCGGGACAGGGGAAGAAAAACTGTTTTTT
CASSSLGTGEEKLFF
>NA|many|TRBJ1-2|TRBV30
TGTGCCTGGAGTGTAAGGGTCGCGAGAGCCTCCTTCTATGGCTACACCTTC
CAWSVRVARASFYGYTF
>NA|many|TRBJ2-6|TRBV20-1
TGCAGTGCTAGTACGACGGTAGGGGCCAACGTCCTGACTTTC
CSASTTVGANVLTF
>TRBD1|NA|TRBJ1-4|TRBV11-2
TGTGCCAACAGCCGGACAGGGCCTAATGAAAAACTGTTTTTT
CANSRTGPNEKLFF
>NA|many|TRBJ2-1|TRBV5-1
TGCGCCAGCAGCGTCGGGCGGGAATTGGGCAATGAGCAGTTCTTC
CASSVGRELGNEQFF
>NA|few|TRBJ1-4|TRBV18
TGTGCCAGCTCACCACCTGGGGGATTTAATGAAAAACTGTTTTTT
CASSPPGGFNEKLFF
>TRBD1|few|TRBJ2-6|TRBV18
TGTGCCAGCTCTCCCGACAGGGGGGGAACTGGGGCCAACGTCCTGACTTTC
CASSPDRGGTGANVLTF
>TRBD1|NA|TRBJ2-7|TRBV28
TGTGCCAGCGGGACAGGGAACGAGCAGTACTTC
CASGTGNEQYF
>NA|NA|TRBJ2-7|TRBV5-1
TGCGCCAGCAGCCAACAGGGAAGGAATTACGAGCGGTACTTC
CASSQQGRNYERYF
>NA|few|TRBJ2-7|TRBV6-1
TGTGCCAGCAGTGAGAGGGACACAGCCTACGAGCAGTACTTC
CASSERDTAYEQYF
>TRBD2|few|TRBJ2-7|TRBV6-4
TGTGCCAGCAGTGCCGCTAGCGGAGGGGTGCAGTACTTC
CASSAASGGVQYF
>NA|NA|TRBJ2-7|TRBV6-2/TRBV6-3
TGTGCCAGCAGTTGGTGGGAGTTTTACGAGCAGTACTTC
CASSWWEFYEQYF
>NA|NA|TRBJ1-6|TRBV7-9
TGTGCCAGCAGCCCATACTTAACCGGGGGATCAGGGACACCCCTCCACTTT
CASSPYLTGGSGTPLHF
>NA|NA|TRBJ2-5|TRBV10-3
TGTGCCATCAGTGGGGACAATTACCAAGAGACCCAGTACTTC
CAISGDNYQETQYF
>TRBD1|many|TRBJ1-1|TRBV30
TGTGCCTACAACTACAGGGGGACCACTGAAGCTTTCTTT
CAYNYRGTTEAFF
>NA|NA|TRBJ1-1|TRBV20-1
TGCAGTGCTACAGGGGAGTACACTGAAGCTTTCTTT
CSATGEYTEAFF
>TRBD2|NA|TRBJ2-1|TRBV24-1
TGTGCCACCAGTGAGCCGCTGGCGGGAGAGGGCAATGAGCAGTTCTTC
CATSEPLAGEGNEQFF
>NA|many|TRBJ2-1|TRBV27
TGTGCCAGCAGTTTAGGCGCTAGCTCCTACAATGAGCAGTTCTTC
CASSLGASSYNEQFF
>NA|many|TRBJ2-5|TRBV7-9
TGTGCCAGCAGCTACGGGGCGGGCGACCAAGAGACCCAGTACTTC
CASSYGAGDQETQYF
>NA|few|TRBJ2-7|TRBV27
TGTGCCAGCAGTTCCCCCGGTGCAGGTACCAACGAGCAGTACTTC
CASSSPGAGTNEQYF
>NA|many|TRBJ1-5|TRBV28
TGTGCCAGCATCCCATATACCAGCAATCAGCCCCAGCATTTT
CASIPYTSNQPQHF
>NA|many|TRBJ2-7|TRBV18
TGTGCCAGCTCACCAAACGGGGGCTACGAGCAGTACTTC
CASSPNGGYEQYF
>NA|few|TRBJ2-6|TRBV7-3
TGTGCCAGCAGCTCCTCCCTAGGGGGGGCGGACTCTGGGGCCAACGTCCTGACTTTC
CASSSSLGGADSGANVLTF
>TRBD1|many|TRBJ2-1|TRBV20-1
TGCAGTGCTAGCGGATGGGACAGTGCCCCCAATGAGCAGTTCTTC
CSASGWDSAPNEQFF
>NA|few|TRBJ2-5|TRBV20-1
TGCAGTGCTAGAATCCAGGGAATAGGAGAGACCCAGTACTTC
CSARIQGIGETQYF
>TRBD2|many|TRBJ2-2|TRBV24-1
TGTGCCACCAGTGATGCCGGGACTAGAGGCTACACCGGGGAGCTGTTTTTT
CATSDAGTRGYTGELFF
>TRBD1|few|TRBJ2-2|TRBV28
TGTGCCAGCTCAATCTGGGGCAGGGGGCTCACCGGGGAGCTGTTTTTT
CASSIWGRGLTGELFF
>TRBD1|many|TRBJ1-2|TRBV28
TGTGCCAGCAGTTTAGGGACAGATTCATATGGCTACACCTTC
CASSLGTDSYGYTF
>NA|NA|TRBJ2-1|TRBV9
TGTGCCAGCAATCGCGAGCCCTACAATGAGCAGTTCTTC
CASNREPYNEQFF
>TRBD2|NA|TRBJ2-3|TRBV5-6
TGTGCCAGCAGCCACTCTAGCGGCTTCACAGATACGCAGTATTTT
CASSHSSGFTDTQYF
>NA|few|TRBJ2-7|TRBV10-3
TGTGCCATCAGTGAGTTGGGATTCTTCTACGAGCAGTACTTC
CAISELGFFYEQYF
>NA|few|TRBJ2-7|TRBV12-3/TRBV12-4
TGTGCCAGCAGCCGTAGGGCCTTCTCCTACGAGCAGTACTTC
CASSRRAFSYEQYF
>TRBD2|NA|TRBJ2-5|TRBV6-5
TGTGCCAGCAGTTACGCGGGGGTCACGGAGTACTTC
CASSYAGVTEYF
>NA|many|TRBJ2-1|TRBV20-1
TGCAGTGCTCCGGCAAGGGAGTTCGGGTACAATGAGCAGTTCTTC
CSAPAREFGYNEQFF
>NA|many|TRBJ2-3|TRBV7-9
TGTGCCAGCAGCTTACTAGTCGGACCCCACACAGATACGCAGTATTTT
CASSLLVGPHTDTQYF
>NA|few|TRBJ2-7|TRBV5-1
TGCGCCAGCGGGAGGGACAGGCCCACCTACGAGCAGTACTTC
CASGRDRPTYEQYF
>NA|NA|TRBJ2-7|TRBV12-3/TRBV12-4
TGTGCCAGCAGTTATGAGGCCGACTACGAGCAGTACTTC
CASSYEADYEQYF
>NA|many|TRBJ2-5|TRBV7-9
TGTGCCAGCAGCTTGGGGTGGCAAGAGACCCAGTACTTC
CASSLGWQETQYF
>TRBD1|NA|TRBJ1-3|TRBV20-1
TGCAGTGCGTCTGACAGGGCAGCTGGAAACACCATATATTTT
CSASDRAAGNTIYF
>TRBD1|NA|TRBJ2-7|TRBV20-1
TGCAGTGCTTCCCTAGGACAGGGGTTCTCCTACGAGCAGTACTTC
CSASLGQGFSYEQYF